Sequencing of this TCR beta chain was carried out in a study of blood T cell repertoires in COVID-19. Study as a whole: Samples taken during acute and convalescent COVID-19 were collected in the United States, Italy and Spain. PBMCs, B-cell-depleted T cells, or T cells were the source of the cDNA or gDNA that made up the material.

The CDR3 is 13 amino acids. V gave up 6 bases and J gave up 8 bases, with 16 bases separating them. Germline CDR1 reads MNHNY; CDR2 reads SVGAGI (reference sequence). Methods used by the authors: For nucleated cells, counts were estimated from reference gene primer amplification. TCRdb keeps only in-frame clones here, not all; method: immunoSEQ multiplex PCR. V and J calls and clone size are those listed in that table; D and trimming were worked out from the DNA. The table shows 65,000 to 85,000 clones, with around 87% occurring only once. V usage is TRBV6-6 and J usage is TRBJ1-2, with unresolved D. Sequenced material: peripheral blood. The TCR was taken from a woman between 18 and 29 years old with acute or convalescent COVID-19. CDR3 bases: TGTGCCAGCAGCCGGGGAGAATTATACGGCTACACCTTC. The encoded protein is CASSRGELYGYTF.